This TCR beta chain was identified during a study of PD-1 blockade in classical Hodgkin lymphoma. Using immunoSEQ multiplex PCR, the repertoire was profiled, and TCRdb retains in-frame clones only, with some absent. This repertoire shows about 86,000 clones, 75% to 90% found once; its top ten account for roughly 10%. Every patient was affected by relapse after autologous stem cell transplantation, while exposure to brentuximab vedotin was not uniform. The source was peripheral blood mononuclear cells (PBMCs), collected before the second cycle of nivolumab. This receptor was taken from a human donor with classical Hodgkin lymphoma.

CDR3 sequence (DNA): TGTGCCAGCAGCCCAGGAGTAAGACAAGAGACCCAGTACTTC. This codes for CASSPGVRQETQYF. This chain connects TRBV5-4 to TRBJ2-5; D is undetermined. The CDR3 sequence is 14 residues long. V lost 4 bases to trimming and J lost 2 bases, with 12 bases between them. The V gene's germline CDR1 is SGHNT and CDR2 YYREEE (reference sequence).